This T cell receptor beta chain was recovered during a study of CD8+ T cells in alopecia areata. Overall study: Grafts of skin from C3H/HeJ donors aged about 6-13 months with spontaneous alopecia went to female C3H/HeJ mice aged about 6-10 weeks. The study, taken as a whole, reports: The study found higher clonality in lesional than normal scalp, especially in alopecia totalis/universalis. Patients shared TCRs less clearly than mice did, possibly for HLA-related reasons.

Extraction and reverse transcription of RNA yielded cDNA as the sequencing template. Data came from immunoSEQ multiplex PCR; TCRdb stores just in-frame clones and leaves some out. The data show over 250,000 clones, none appearing only once, with roughly 1.2% held by the ten largest. Using CD4, CD8alpha, NKG2D, NKG2ACE and other markers, pooled cutaneous lymph node cells were sorted. In this sample, this clone turned up a few times. Its antigen is still unknown. The germline and genes are mouse ones. Sequenced material: CD4+ T cells sorted from a lymph node. This sequence originates from a C3H/HeJ mouse with alopecia areata. The strain bears MHC haplotype H2-k.

The CDR3 DNA, read in part, is TGTGCCAGCAGTGTCGGGACAAAAAACACCGGG. Translating it yields CASSVGTKNTG. Given in full, the CDR3 is CASSVGTKNTGQLYF. This chain links TRBV13-3 with TRBJ2-2; weak D call: TRBD1 (6 bases). The sequence runs out 4 residues before the end of the CDR3; the remainder is reconstructed from the germline J gene. In germline, CDR1 is NNHDY, CDR2 SYVADS. Deletions cut 3 bases from V and 1 base from J, with 10 bases between. The CDR3 sequence is 15 residues long.